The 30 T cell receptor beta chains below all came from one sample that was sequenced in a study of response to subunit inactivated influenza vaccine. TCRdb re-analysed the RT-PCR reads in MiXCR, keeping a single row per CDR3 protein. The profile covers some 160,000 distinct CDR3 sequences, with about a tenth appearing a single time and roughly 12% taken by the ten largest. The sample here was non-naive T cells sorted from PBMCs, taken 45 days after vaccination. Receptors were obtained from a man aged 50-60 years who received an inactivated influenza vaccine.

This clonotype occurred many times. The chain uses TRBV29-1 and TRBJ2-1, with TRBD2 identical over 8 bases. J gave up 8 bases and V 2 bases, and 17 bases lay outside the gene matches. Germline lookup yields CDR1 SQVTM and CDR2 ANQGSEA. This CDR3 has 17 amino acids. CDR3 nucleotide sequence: TGCAGCGTTGAACGGAACCTAGTAGCGGGGTCCTTCGATGAGCAGTTCTTC. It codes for CSVERNLVAGSFDEQFF.

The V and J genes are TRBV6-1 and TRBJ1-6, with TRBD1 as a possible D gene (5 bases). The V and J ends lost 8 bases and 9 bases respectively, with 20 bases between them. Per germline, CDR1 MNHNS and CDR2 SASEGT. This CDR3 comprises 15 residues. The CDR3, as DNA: TGTGCCAGCCTCCGCATGGGGGGGTCGTTTTCACCCCTCCACTTT. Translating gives CASLRMGGSFSPLHF.

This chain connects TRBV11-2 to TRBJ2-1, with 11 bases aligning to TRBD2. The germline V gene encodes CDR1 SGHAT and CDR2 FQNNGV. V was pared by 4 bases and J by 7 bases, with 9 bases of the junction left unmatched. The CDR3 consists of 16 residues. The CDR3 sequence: CASSSFTSGSRNEQFF. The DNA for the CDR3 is TGTGCCAGCAGCTCGTTTACTAGCGGGAGTCGAAATGAGCAGTTCTTC.

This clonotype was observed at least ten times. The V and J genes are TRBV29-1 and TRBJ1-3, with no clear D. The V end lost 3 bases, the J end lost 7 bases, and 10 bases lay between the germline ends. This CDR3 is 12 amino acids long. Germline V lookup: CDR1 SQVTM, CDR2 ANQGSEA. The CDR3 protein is CSVEVMGNTIYF. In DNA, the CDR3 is TGCAGCGTTGAGGTGATGGGGAACACCATATATTTT.

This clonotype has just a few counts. The DNA of the CDR3 is TGTGCTAGTGGACGCTCTGGGGCCAACGTCCTGACTTTC. Translated, it gives CASGRSGANVLTF. The chain links TRBV12-5 to TRBJ2-6; D not resolved. Germline V gene lookup returns CDR1 LGHNT and CDR2 FRNRAP. There are 13 residues in the CDR3. Trimming removed 6 bases at V and 0 bases at J, with 3 bases between.

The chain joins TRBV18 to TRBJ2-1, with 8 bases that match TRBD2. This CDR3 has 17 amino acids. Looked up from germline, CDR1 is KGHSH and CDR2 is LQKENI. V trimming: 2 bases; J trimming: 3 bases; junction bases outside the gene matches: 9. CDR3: CASSPDLAGTIYNEQFF. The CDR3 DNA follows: TGTGCCAGCTCACCAGACCTAGCGGGTACCATCTACAATGAGCAGTTCTTC.

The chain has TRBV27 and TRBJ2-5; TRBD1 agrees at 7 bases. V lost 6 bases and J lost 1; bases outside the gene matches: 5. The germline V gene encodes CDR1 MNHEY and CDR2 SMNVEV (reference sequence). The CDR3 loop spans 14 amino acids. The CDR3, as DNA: TGTGCCAGCAGCCTGGGACAGTCCCAAGAGACCCAGTACTTC. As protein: CASSLGQSQETQYF.

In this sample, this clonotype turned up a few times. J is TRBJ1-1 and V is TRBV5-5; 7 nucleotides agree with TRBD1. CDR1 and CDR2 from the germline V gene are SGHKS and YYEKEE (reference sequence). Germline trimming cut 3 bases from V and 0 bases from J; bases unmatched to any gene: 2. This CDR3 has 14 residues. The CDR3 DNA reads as TGTGCCAGCAGCTGGACAGGCCTGAACACTGAAGCTTTCTTT. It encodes CASSWTGLNTEAFF. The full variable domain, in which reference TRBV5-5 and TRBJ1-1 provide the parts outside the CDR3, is DAGVTQSPTHLIKTRGQQVTLRCSPISGHKSVSWYQQVLGQGPQFIFQYYEKEERGRGNFPDRFSARQFPNYSSELNVNALLLGDSALYLCASSWTGLNTEAFFGQGTRLTVV.

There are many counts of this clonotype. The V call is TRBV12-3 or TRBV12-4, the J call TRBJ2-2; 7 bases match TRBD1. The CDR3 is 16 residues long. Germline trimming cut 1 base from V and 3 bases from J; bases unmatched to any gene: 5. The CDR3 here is CASSLDRGVDTGELFF. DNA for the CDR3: TGTGCCAGCAGTTTAGACAGGGGTGTGGACACCGGGGAGCTGTTTTTT.

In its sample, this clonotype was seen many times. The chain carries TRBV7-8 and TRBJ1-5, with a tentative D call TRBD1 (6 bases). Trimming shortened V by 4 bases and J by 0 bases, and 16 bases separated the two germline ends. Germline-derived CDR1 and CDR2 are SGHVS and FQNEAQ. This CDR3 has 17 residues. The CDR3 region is CASSYFTGTPSNQPQHF. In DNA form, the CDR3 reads TGTGCCAGCAGCTACTTCACCGGGACACCTAGCAATCAGCCCCAGCATTTT.

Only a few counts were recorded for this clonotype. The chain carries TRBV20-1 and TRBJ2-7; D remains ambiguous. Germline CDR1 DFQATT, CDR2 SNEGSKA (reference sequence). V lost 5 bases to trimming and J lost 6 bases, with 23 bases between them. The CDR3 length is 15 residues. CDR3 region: CSAEPALQRTGEQYF. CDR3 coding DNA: TGCAGTGCTGAACCCGCCTTACAGAGAACGGGCGAGCAGTACTTC.

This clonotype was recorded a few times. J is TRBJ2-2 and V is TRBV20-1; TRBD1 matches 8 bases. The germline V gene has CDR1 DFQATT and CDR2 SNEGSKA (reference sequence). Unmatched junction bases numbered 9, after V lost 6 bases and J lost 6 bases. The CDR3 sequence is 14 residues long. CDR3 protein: CSALGQGGSGELFF. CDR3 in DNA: TGCAGTGCACTCGGACAGGGCGGTTCCGGGGAGCTGTTTTTT.

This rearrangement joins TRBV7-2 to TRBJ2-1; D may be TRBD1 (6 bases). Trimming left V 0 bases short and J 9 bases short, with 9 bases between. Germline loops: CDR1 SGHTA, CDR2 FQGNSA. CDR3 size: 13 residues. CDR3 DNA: TGTGCCAGCAGCTTAGCGACACAGGGTGAGCAGTTCTTC. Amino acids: CASSLATQGEQFF.

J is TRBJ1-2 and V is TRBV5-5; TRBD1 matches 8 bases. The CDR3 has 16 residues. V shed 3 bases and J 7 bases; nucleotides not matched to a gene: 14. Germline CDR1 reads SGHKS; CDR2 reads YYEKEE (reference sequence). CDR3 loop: CASSSAGTGGQLGYTF. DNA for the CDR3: TGTGCCAGCAGCTCGGCAGGGACAGGCGGTCAACTTGGCTACACCTTC.

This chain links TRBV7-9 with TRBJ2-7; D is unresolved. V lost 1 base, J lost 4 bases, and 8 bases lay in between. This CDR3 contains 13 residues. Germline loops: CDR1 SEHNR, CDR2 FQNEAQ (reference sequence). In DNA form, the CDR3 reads TGTGCCAGCAGCTTAGTACCCGGGTACGAGCAGTACTTC. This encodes CASSLVPGYEQYF.

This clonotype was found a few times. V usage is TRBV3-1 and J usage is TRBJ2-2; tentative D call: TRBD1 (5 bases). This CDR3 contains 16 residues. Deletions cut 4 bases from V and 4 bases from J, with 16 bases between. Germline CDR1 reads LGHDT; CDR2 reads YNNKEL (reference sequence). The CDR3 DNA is TGTGCCAGCAGCCCCCGACAGTTTTGGGGCACCGGGGAGCTGTTTTTT. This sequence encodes CASSPRQFWGTGELFF.

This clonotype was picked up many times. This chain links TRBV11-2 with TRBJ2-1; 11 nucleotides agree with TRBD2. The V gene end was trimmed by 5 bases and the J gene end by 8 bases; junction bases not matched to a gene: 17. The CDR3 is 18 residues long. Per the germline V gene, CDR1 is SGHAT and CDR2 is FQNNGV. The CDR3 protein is CASSLRGYSGRAVDEQFF. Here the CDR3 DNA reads TGTGCCAGCAGCCTCCGGGGGTATAGCGGGAGGGCCGTGGATGAGCAGTTCTTC.

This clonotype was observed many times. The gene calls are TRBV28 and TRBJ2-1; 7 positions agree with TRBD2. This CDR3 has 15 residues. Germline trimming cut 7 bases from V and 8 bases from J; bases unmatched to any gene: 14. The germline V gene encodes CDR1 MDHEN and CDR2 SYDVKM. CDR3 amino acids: CASIKTSRRGHEQFF. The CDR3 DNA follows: TGTGCCAGCATAAAGACTAGCAGGAGGGGCCATGAGCAGTTCTTC.

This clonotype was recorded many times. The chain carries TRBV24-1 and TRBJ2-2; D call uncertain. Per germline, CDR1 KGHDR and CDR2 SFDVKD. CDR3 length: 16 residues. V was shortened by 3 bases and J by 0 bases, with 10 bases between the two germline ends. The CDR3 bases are TGTGCCACCAGTGATGTAGGACGGTCGAACACCGGGGAGCTGTTTTTT. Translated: CATSDVGRSNTGELFF.

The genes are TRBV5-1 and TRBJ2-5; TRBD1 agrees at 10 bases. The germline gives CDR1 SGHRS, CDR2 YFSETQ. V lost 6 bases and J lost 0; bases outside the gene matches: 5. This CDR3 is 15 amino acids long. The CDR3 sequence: CASNSGQGNQETQYF. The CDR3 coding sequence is TGCGCCAGCAATTCGGGACAGGGGAACCAAGAGACCCAGTACTTC.

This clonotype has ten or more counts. The CDR3, as DNA: TGTGCCAGCTCCCACACTAGCGGGAGGCGAAAGGATACGCAGTATTTT. It codes for CASSHTSGRRKDTQYF. J is TRBJ2-3 and V is TRBV3-1, with 12 bases fitting TRBD2. V shed 8 bases, J shed 6 bases, and the junction held 12 bases outside the gene matches. Germline V CDR1 and CDR2: LGHDT, YNNKEL (reference sequence). The CDR3 runs to 16 residues.

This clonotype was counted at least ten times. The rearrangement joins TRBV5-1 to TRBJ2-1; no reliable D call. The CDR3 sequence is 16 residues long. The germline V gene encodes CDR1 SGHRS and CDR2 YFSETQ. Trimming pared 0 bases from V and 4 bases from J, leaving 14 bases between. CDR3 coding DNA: TGCGCCAGCAGCTTGGCCGTCAGGAACACATACAATGAGCAGTTCTTC. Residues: CASSLAVRNTYNEQFF.

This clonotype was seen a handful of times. CDR3 nucleotides: TGTGCCAGCAGGCCATGGGGGAACACCGGGGAGCTGTTTTTT. This sequence encodes CASRPWGNTGELFF. J is TRBJ2-2 and V is TRBV3-1; D gene unclear. Germline assignment: CDR1 LGHDT and CDR2 YNNKEL (reference sequence). Trimming stripped 6 bases from V and 1 base from J, with 9 bases between. The CDR3 contains 14 residues.

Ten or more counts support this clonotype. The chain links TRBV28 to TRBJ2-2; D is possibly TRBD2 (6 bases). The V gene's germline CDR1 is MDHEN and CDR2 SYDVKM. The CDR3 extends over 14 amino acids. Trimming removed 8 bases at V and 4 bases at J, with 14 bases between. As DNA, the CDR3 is TGTGCCAGCCTACGGCGGGAAGGCACCGGGGAGCTGTTTTTT. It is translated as CASLRREGTGELFF.

CDR3 region: CASSRGHEQYF. CDR3 in DNA: TGTGCCAGCTCAAGGGGGCACGAGCAGTACTTC. The V and J genes are TRBV6-2 or TRBV6-3 and TRBJ2-7; 7 positions match TRBD1. Per the germline V gene, CDR1 is MNHEY and CDR2 is SVGEGT. This CDR3 is built from 11 residues. V was clipped by 8 bases and J by 5 bases; unmatched bases: 3.

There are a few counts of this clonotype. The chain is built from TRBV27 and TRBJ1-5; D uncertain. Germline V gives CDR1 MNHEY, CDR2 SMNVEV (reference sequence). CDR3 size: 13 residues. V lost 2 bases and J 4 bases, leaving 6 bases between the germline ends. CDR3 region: CASSLTKNQPQHF. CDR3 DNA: TGTGCCAGCAGTTTAACGAAGAATCAGCCCCAGCATTTT.

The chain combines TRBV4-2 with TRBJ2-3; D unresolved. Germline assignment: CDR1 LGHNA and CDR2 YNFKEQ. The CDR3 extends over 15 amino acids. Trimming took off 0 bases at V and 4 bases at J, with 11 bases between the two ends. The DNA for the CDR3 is TGTGCCAGCAGCCAAGACCTTAGGGTTTCAGATACGCAGTATTTT. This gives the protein CASSQDLRVSDTQYF.

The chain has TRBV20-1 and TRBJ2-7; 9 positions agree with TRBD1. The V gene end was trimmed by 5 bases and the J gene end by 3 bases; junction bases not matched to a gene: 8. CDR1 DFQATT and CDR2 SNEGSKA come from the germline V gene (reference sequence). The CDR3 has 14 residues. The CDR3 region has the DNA TGCAGTGCTCCGGGACAGGGAGAAGTCTACGAGCAGTACTTC. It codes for CSAPGQGEVYEQYF.

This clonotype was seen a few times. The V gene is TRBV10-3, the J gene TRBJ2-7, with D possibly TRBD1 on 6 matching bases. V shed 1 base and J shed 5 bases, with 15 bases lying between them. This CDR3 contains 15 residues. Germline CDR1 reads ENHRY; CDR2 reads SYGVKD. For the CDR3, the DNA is TGTGCCATCAGTGAGTTGCCAGGGGTCGGGAACGAGCAGTACTTC. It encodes CAISELPGVGNEQYF.

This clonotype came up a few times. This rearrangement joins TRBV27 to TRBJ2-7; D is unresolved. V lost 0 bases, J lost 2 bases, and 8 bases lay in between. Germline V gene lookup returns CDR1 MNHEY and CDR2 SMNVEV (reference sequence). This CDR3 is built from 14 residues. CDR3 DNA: TGTGCCAGCAGTTTATCTGAGCTAGCCTACGAGCAGTACTTC. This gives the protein CASSLSELAYEQYF.